A single sample is the source of the 17 T cell receptor beta chains below, sequenced in a study of blood T cells in healthy people across ages. Alongside a J-beta primer mix, a sample-barcoded 5' primer served in a second PCR lasting about 7 to 12 cycles. MiXCR was run by TCRdb on the 5' RACE reads, yielding one entry per CDR3 protein. The repertoire has nearly 1 million distinct CDR3 sequences, roughly 51% of them found once; the top ten carry about a fifth. The sequenced sample consisted of blood. The receptors here all came from a woman in her sixties in good health.

The chain joins TRBV28 to TRBJ2-1, with D possibly TRBD2 on 5 matching bases. The CDR3 extends over 15 amino acids. The V gene's germline CDR1 is MDHEN and CDR2 SYDVKM. The V gene lost 5 bases and the J gene lost 10 bases, with 21 bases spanning the gap. CDR3 sequence reads: CASSPQIRGWREQFF. As DNA, the CDR3 is TGTGCCAGCAGTCCACAAATCAGAGGGTGGAGGGAGCAGTTCTTC.

CDR3 sequence reads: CASSRGQGEQYF. In DNA, the CDR3 is TGTGCCAGCAGCCGGGGACAGGGCGAGCAGTACTTC. The gene calls are TRBV12-3 or TRBV12-4 and TRBJ2-5; TRBD1 matches 9 bases. The DNA end is a closer match to TRBJ2-7, so the J assignment may be wrong. This CDR3 has 12 amino acids.

This clonotype was found a few times. The rearrangement joins TRBV20-1 to TRBJ2-7; 8 nucleotides line up with TRBD1. J gave up 2 bases and V 6 bases, and 12 bases lay outside the gene matches. The CDR3 has 15 residues. Germline CDR1 is DFQATT and CDR2 is SNEGSKA (reference sequence). The CDR3 protein is CSAAAADRATYEQYF. In DNA, the CDR3 is TGCAGTGCCGCCGCGGCGGACAGGGCAACCTACGAGCAGTACTTC.

The chain is built from TRBV27 and TRBJ1-1; no definite D call. The CDR3 totals 16 residues. Germline loops: CDR1 MNHEY, CDR2 SMNVEV (reference sequence). V was shortened by 6 bases and J by 1 base, with 18 bases between the two germline ends. The CDR3 DNA sequence: TGTGCCAGCAGCACCCGGGCCGGCAGAGCGAACACTGAAGCTTTCTTT. The encoded protein is CASSTRAGRANTEAFF.

The table lists this clonotype with a count of one. V gene TRBV7-9 combines with J gene TRBJ2-1; perhaps D is TRBD1 or TRBD2 (5 bases each). Germline V CDR1 and CDR2: SEHNR, FQNEAQ (reference sequence). The CDR3 has 14 amino acids. Between the trimmed V and J ends, which lost 0 bases and 14 bases, there was a span of 17 bases. The DNA for the CDR3 is TGTGCCAGCAGCTTAGCGGGGGAGTATCAAGGGGAGTTCTTC. It yields the protein CASSLAGEYQGEFF.

In DNA form, the CDR3 reads TGCAGTGCTAGAGATACCGAGCCACCAGGGGACCGCTATGGCTACACCTTC. Its protein is CSARDTEPPGDRYGYTF. V and J are TRBV20-1 and TRBJ1-2; a possible D gene is TRBD1 (6 bases). V gave up 0 bases and J gave up 4 bases, with 21 bases separating them. CDR1 DFQATT and CDR2 SNEGSKA come from the germline V gene (reference sequence). The CDR3 loop spans 17 amino acids.

The chain has TRBV29-1 and TRBJ2-2; 10 bases map to TRBD2. The CDR3 consists of 16 residues. The V gene's germline CDR1 is SQVTM and CDR2 ANQGSEA. The V segment lost 7 bases and the J segment 6 bases; nucleotides outside the gene matches: 14. The CDR3 DNA sequence: TGCAGCGCTGGACTAGCGGAGAAGCGAAAGCCCGGGGAGCTGTTTTTT. Protein product: CSAGLAEKRKPGELFF.

The chain employs TRBV24-1 and TRBJ2-5, with a weak D call TRBD1 (6 bases). Germline assignment: CDR1 KGHDR and CDR2 SFDVKD. The CDR3 is made up of 17 amino acids. Trimming shortened V by 4 bases and J by 2 bases, and 19 bases separated the two germline ends. The CDR3 spells CATSDTGTTGRQETQYF. The CDR3 DNA follows: TGTGCCACCAGTGACACGGGGACAACCGGTCGGCAAGAGACCCAGTACTTC.

This clonotype was seen only a few times. The chain uses TRBV12-3 or TRBV12-4 and TRBJ2-7, with D maybe TRBD1 (7 bases). Trimming shortened V by 6 bases and J by 3 bases, and 27 bases separated the two germline ends. CDR3 size: 18 residues. CDR3 loop: CASSRAGGGGGRYYEQYF. In DNA form, the CDR3 reads TGTGCCAGCAGCCGTGCAGGGGGTGGCGGAGGGCGGTACTACGAGCAGTACTTC.

On this clonotype itself: A much larger clone differs by one base, so this may be a read error. This chain connects TRBV7-2 to TRBJ2-5; D remains ambiguous. The DNA end is more similar to TRBJ2-7, so the J call may be wrong. The germline V gene encodes CDR1 SGHTA and CDR2 FQGNSA. The CDR3 is made up of 12 amino acids. CDR3 sequence (DNA): TGTGCCAGCAGCTCCTACTCCCACGAGCAGTACTTC. This translates into CASSSYSHEQYF.

The V and J genes are TRBV18 and TRBJ2-4, with D tentatively TRBD1 (5 bases). The CDR3 consists of 13 residues. Trimming took 6 bases from V and 9 from J, leaving 15 bases between them. CDR1 and CDR2 from the germline V gene are KGHSH and LQKENI. CDR3: CASSPDSFGIQYF. CDR3 coding DNA: TGTGCCAGCTCGCCCGACAGTTTTGGCATTCAGTACTTC.

The V call is TRBV12-3 or TRBV12-4, the J call TRBJ1-5; D may be TRBD1 (5 bases). Trimming removed 3 bases from V and 4 bases from J, with 13 bases in between. The CDR3 extends over 15 amino acids. DNA of the CDR3: TGTGCCAGCAGTTTGGGGGTTCAGGGAAATCAGCCCCAGCATTTT. It codes for CASSLGVQGNQPQHF.

The chain uses TRBV28 and TRBJ2-3; 7 nucleotides line up with TRBD1. There are 16 residues in the CDR3. Germline V gene data show CDR1 as MDHEN and CDR2 as SYDVKM. V lost 1 base and J lost 7; bases outside the gene matches: 11. The CDR3 bases are TGTGCCAGCAGTTTATTGTTAGGGGGCGCAAAAAATACGCAGTATTTT. It encodes CASSLLLGGAKNTQYF.

The V gene is TRBV29-1, the J gene TRBJ2-1; no firm D call. V was cut by 4 bases and J by 4 bases, with 11 bases left in between. CDR1 SQVTM and CDR2 ANQGSEA come from the germline V gene. The CDR3 sequence is 13 residues long. CDR3 amino acids: CSVARGLYNEQFF. The DNA for the CDR3 is TGCAGCGTTGCTCGTGGGCTTTACAATGAGCAGTTCTTC.

The chain uses TRBV9 and TRBJ2-1, with 8 bases that match TRBD2. CDR1 is SGDLS and CDR2 is YYNGEE in the germline V gene. Unmatched junction bases numbered 6, after V lost 4 bases and J lost 6 bases. This CDR3 has 14 residues. In nucleotides, the CDR3 is TGTGCCAGCAGCACCGCAGGGACTAGCAATGAGCAGTTCTTC. This encodes CASSTAGTSNEQFF.

In its sample, this clonotype was seen a few times. V gene TRBV6-6 combines with J gene TRBJ2-5, with D unclear. The length of the CDR3 is 12 residues. V lost 10 bases to trimming and J lost 3 bases, with 12 bases between them. Germline loops: CDR1 MNHNY, CDR2 SVGAGI (reference sequence). CDR3 sequence reads: CATTTFEETQYF. The CDR3, as DNA: TGTGCCACCACCACCTTCGAAGAGACCCAGTACTTC.

V is TRBV20-1 and J is TRBJ2-7; TRBD1 agrees at 9 bases. The J call may be faulty, since TRBJ2-5 better matches the DNA end. Per germline, CDR1 DFQATT and CDR2 SNEGSKA (reference sequence). CDR3 length: 14 amino acids. CDR3 nucleotide sequence: TGCAGTGCTTATCCGGGACAGGGAAGGGAGACCCAGTACTTC. The encoded protein is CSAYPGQGRETQYF.